A selection of T cell receptor beta chains follows, all from one sample in a study of T cell changes during pregnancy in multiple sclerosis. Profiled with immunoSEQ multiplex PCR; TCRdb holds only in-frame clones, not every one. The sample consists of some 70,000 clones, roughly nine tenths of them appearing once. Sample: peripheral blood, taken after pregnancy. These receptors were obtained from a female donor in good health, enrolled as a control in a pregnancy study. Each CDR3 is given with its conserved first and last residue. The D gene is left open where the match is weak. Some rows mark clone size as missing; the rest say once, few, many or name a class of expanded clone.

J: TRBJ2-5
size: -
V: TRBV25-1
D: TRBD1
CDR3: CASRRTGGFETQYF
DNA: TGTGCCAGCAGACGGACAGGGGGTTTCGAGACCCAGTACTTC

J: TRBJ1-1
size: -
V: TRBV7-9
D: -
CDR3: CASSLVLGPTEAFF
DNA: TGTGCCAGCAGCTTAGTTTTGGGCCCCACTGAAGCTTTCTTT

J: TRBJ2-5
size: -
V: TRBV7-9
D: -
CDR3: CASSAYRVETQYF
DNA: TGTGCCAGCAGCGCCTACAGGGTGGAGACCCAGTACTTC

J: TRBJ2-1
size: -
V: TRBV4-2
D: TRBD2
CDR3: CASSQSREAYNEQFF
DNA: TGTGCCAGCAGCCAATCACGGGAGGCCTACAATGAGCAGTTCTTC

J: TRBJ2-7
size: -
V: TRBV7-9
D: -
CDR3: CASSPGGLQSEQYF
DNA: TGTGCCAGCAGCCCAGGGGGACTCCAATCCGAGCAGTACTTC

J: TRBJ1-4
size: -
V: TRBV30
D: TRBD1
CDR3: CACDRGKLFF
DNA: TGTGCCTGCGACAGGGGAAAACTGTTTTTT

J: TRBJ1-2
size: -
V: TRBV7-2
D: TRBD1
CDR3: CASSLAGQGKYGYTF
DNA: TGTGCCAGCAGCTTAGCGGGACAGGGAAAATATGGCTACACCTTC

J: TRBJ2-7
size: -
V: TRBV30
D: -
CDR3: CAWSVGAFMYF
DNA: TGTGCCTGGAGTGTAGGGGCCTTTATGTACTTC

J: TRBJ1-6
size: -
V: TRBV5-1
D: -
CDR3: CASSSGGSTYNSPLHF
DNA: TGCGCCAGCAGCTCGGGGGGTTCAACCTATAATTCACCCCTCCACTTT

J: TRBJ1-4
size: -
V: TRBV18
D: -
CDR3: CASSPPGRGNEKLFF
DNA: TGTGCCAGCTCACCACCAGGGAGGGGGAACGAAAAACTGTTTTTT

J: TRBJ2-1
size: -
V: TRBV7-2
D: -
CDR3: CASSLVAERTNEQFF
DNA: TGTGCCAGCAGCTTAGTTGCGGAGCGTACCAATGAGCAGTTCTTC

J: TRBJ2-2
size: -
V: TRBV6-5
D: TRBD1
CDR3: CASTLDRANTGELFF
DNA: TGTGCCAGCACCCTGGACAGGGCGAACACCGGGGAGCTGTTTTTT

J: TRBJ1-2
size: -
V: TRBV14
D: -
CDR3: CASSQGPGAGGYTF
DNA: TGTGCCAGCAGCCAAGGCCCAGGGGCAGGGGGCTACACCTTC

J: TRBJ2-5
size: -
V: TRBV5-4
D: TRBD1
CDR3: CASSFRGLMETQYF
DNA: TGTGCCAGCAGCTTCAGGGGGCTAATGGAGACCCAGTACTTC

J: TRBJ1-2
size: -
V: TRBV15
D: -
CDR3: CATEPNREVHYGYTF
DNA: TGTGCCACCGAACCCAACAGGGAAGTGCACTATGGCTACACCTTC

J: TRBJ2-1
size: -
V: TRBV5-1
D: TRBD1
CDR3: CASSVRDRVANEQFF
DNA: TGCGCCAGCAGCGTCCGGGACAGGGTTGCAAATGAGCAGTTCTTC

J: TRBJ2-1
size: -
V: TRBV7-2
D: TRBD2
CDR3: CASSLRREGIDSEQFF
DNA: TGTGCCAGCAGCTTGAGACGGGAGGGGATAGATAGTGAGCAGTTCTTC

J: TRBJ2-5
size: -
V: TRBV27
D: -
CDR3: CASSPLSGWYQETQYF
DNA: TGTGCCAGCAGTCCCCTCTCGGGATGGTACCAAGAGACCCAGTACTTC

J: TRBJ2-3
size: once
V: TRBV5-4
D: -
CDR3: CASSLSGTDTQYF
DNA: TGTGCCAGCAGCTTGTCCGGGACAGATACGCAGTATTTT

J: TRBJ1-1
size: -
V: TRBV5-1
D: TRBD1
CDR3: CASSVRGRRGNTEAFF
DNA: TGCGCCAGCAGCGTAAGGGGGCGACGGGGGAACACTGAAGCTTTCTTT

J: TRBJ2-7
size: -
V: TRBV11-3
D: TRBD2
CDR3: CASSLVAGGRHEQYF
DNA: TGTGCCAGCAGCTTAGTAGCGGGGGGGCGGCACGAGCAGTACTTC

J: TRBJ2-4
size: -
V: TRBV30
D: -
CDR3: CAWSPGGAKNIQYF
DNA: TGTGCCTGGAGTCCAGGGGGGGCCAAAAACATTCAGTACTTC

J: TRBJ2-7
size: -
V: TRBV5-1
D: TRBD1
CDR3: CASSAPGQGLYEQYF
DNA: TGCGCCAGCAGCGCCCCGGGACAGGGCCTCTACGAGCAGTACTTC